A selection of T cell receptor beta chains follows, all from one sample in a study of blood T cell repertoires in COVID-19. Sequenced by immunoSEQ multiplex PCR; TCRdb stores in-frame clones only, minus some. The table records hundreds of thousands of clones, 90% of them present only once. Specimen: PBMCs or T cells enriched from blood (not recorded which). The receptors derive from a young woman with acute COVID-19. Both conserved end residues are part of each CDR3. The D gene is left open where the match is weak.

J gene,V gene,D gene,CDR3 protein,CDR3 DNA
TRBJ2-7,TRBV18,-,CASSPPGLGSPEQYF,TGTGCCAGCTCACCACCGGGACTCGGTAGTCCCGAGCAGTACTTC
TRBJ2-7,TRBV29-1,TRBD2,CSVELAGAYEQYF,TGCAGCGTTGAACTAGCGGGGGCCTACGAGCAGTACTTC
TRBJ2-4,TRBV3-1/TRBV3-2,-,CASSQDIELNIQYF,TGTGCCAGCAGCCAAGATATAGAGTTGAACATTCAGTACTTC
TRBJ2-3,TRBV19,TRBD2,CASSITSGSTDTQYF,TGTGCCAGTAGTATAACTAGCGGTAGCACAGATACGCAGTATTTT
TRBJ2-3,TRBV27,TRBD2,CATRGAGGPFTQYF,TGTGCCACCAGAGGTGCGGGAGGACCCTTTACGCAGTATTTT
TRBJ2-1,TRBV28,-,CASRRQGGSYNEQFF,TGTGCCAGCAGAAGACAGGGAGGCTCCTACAATGAGCAGTTCTTC
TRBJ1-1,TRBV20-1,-,CSASTGKPTEAFF,TGCAGTGCTAGTACGGGGAAACCAACTGAAGCTTTCTTT
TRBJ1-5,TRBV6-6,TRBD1,CASWGQPGNQPQHF,TGTGCCAGCTGGGGACAGCCAGGCAATCAGCCCCAGCATTTT
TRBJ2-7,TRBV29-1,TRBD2,CSVAAGDSYEQYF,TGCAGCGTAGCAGCGGGGGACTCCTACGAGCAGTACTTC
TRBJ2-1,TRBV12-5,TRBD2,CASGGEPGLATIEQFF,TGTGCTAGTGGCGGGGAGCCGGGACTAGCTACAATCGAGCAGTTCTTC
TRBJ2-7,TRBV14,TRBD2,CASSGGRASYEQYF,TGTGCCAGCAGTGGTGGGAGGGCCTCGTACGAGCAGTACTTC
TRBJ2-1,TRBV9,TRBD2,CASSFRGGRADEQFF,TGTGCCAGCAGCTTCAGGGGCGGGAGGGCCGATGAGCAGTTCTTC
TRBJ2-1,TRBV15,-,CATYGSHLLHNEQFF,TGTGCCACGTACGGGAGTCACCTCCTCCACAATGAGCAGTTCTTC
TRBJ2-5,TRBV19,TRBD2,CASRAGLEEETQYF,TGTGCCAGCAGAGCGGGACTGGAAGAGGAGACCCAGTACTTC
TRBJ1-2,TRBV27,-,CASSFRENYGYTF,TGTGCCAGCAGTTTCAGGGAAAACTATGGCTACACCTTC
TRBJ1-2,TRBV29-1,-,CSVDSRGVDYGYTF,TGCAGCGTGGATAGCAGGGGTGTGGACTATGGCTACACCTTC